This entry describes one T cell receptor (beta chain). Assay: immunoSEQ multiplex PCR; the TCRdb copy retains only in-frame clones and omits some. The data contain 45,000 to 60,000 clones, over 55% of them singletons. The entry originates in a study of cytotoxic CD8 clonotypes in ibrutinib-treated CLL. V was shortened by 6 bases and J by 4 bases, with 12 bases between the two germline ends. The CDR3 contains 12 residues. Germline V gene sequence: CDR1 SQVTM, CDR2 ANQGSEA. The clonotype comes from a human donor with chronic lymphocytic leukemia. The specimen was PBMCs, collected after 24 months of ibrutinib treatment. The V and J genes are TRBV29-1 and TRBJ1-2; the D gene is possibly TRBD1 (5 bases). In DNA, the CDR3 is TGCAGCGTCTCAAGGGGACTCTATGGCTACACCTTC. Protein product: CSVSRGLYGYTF. Using reference TRBV29-1 and TRBJ1-2 for the parts outside the CDR3, the full variable domain is SAVISQKPSRDICQRGTSLTIQCQVDSQVTMMFWYRQQPGQSLTLIATANQGSEATYESGFVIDKFPISRPNLTFSTLTVSNMSPEDSSIYLCSVSRGLYGYTFGSGTRLTVV.